This T cell receptor (beta chain) is from a study of T cells after yellow fever vaccination. At the level of the study: The authors prepared low-cell-number fractions using SMART-Seq v4 Ultra Low Input.

This CDR3 region has 15 residues. V trimming: 4 bases; J trimming: 6 bases; junction bases outside the gene matches: 5. In germline, CDR1 is MNHNS, CDR2 SASEGT. As to this clonotype: As yet, its antigen is unknown.

Study-wide points: Reappearing after the booster were most of the clones from primary vaccination (roughly 95% CD4, 75% to 90% CD8).

UMIs were added to TCR cDNA along with a universal primer site when it was made by 5'RACE template switching. TCRdb itself ran the 5' RACE reads through MiXCR, one entry per CDR3 protein. The profile shows about 340,000 distinct CDR3 sequences, approximately 4.2% of them singletons. The chain couples TRBV6-1 to TRBJ1-6, with 8 positions matching TRBD1. This TCR derives from a man between 18 and 35 years old who received the YFV17D yellow fever vaccine. Sequencing was performed on PBMCs, taken 5 days after the yellow fever booster vaccination. This CDR3 reads CASSAVDRVNSPLHF. In DNA, the CDR3 is TGTGCCAGCAGTGCGGTGGACAGGGTTAATTCACCCCTCCACTTT.